The rows below give T cell receptor beta chains drawn from one sample of a study of Graves' ophthalmopathy and Graves' hyperthyroidism. MiXCR, applied by TCRdb to the multiplex PCR reads, yields one record per CDR3 protein. Of around 600,000 distinct CDR3 sequences detected, roughly two fifths appear once; the ten largest clones hold 3% to 4%. Input material: peripheral blood. The source is an adult man with Graves' ophthalmopathy. The CDR3 runs from the conserved cysteine through the conserved F or W. A D gene is named only where the DNA matches it firmly. Size values are once, few and many counts, or a class for expanded clones, and some rows have none.

V	size	D	J	DNA	CDR3
TRBV19	once	TRBD1	TRBJ1-1	TGTGCCAGTAGTAGGACAGGGAGGGACACTGAAGCTTTCTTT	CASSRTGRDTEAFF
TRBV20-1	-	TRBD1	TRBJ2-7	TGCAGTGCTAGGAGGGGACAGGGGGCCAACGAGCAGTACTTC	CSARRGQGANEQYF
TRBV4-2	-	-	TRBJ2-5	TGTGCCAGCAGCCCCACCTCGAGGGGCAATGAGACCCAGTACTTC	CASSPTSRGNETQYF
TRBV7-3	-	-	TRBJ1-1	TGTGCCAGCAGCTTATCAGGGGCGATCGCTGAAGCTTTCTTT	CASSLSGAIAEAFF
TRBV29-1	-	TRBD1	TRBJ2-5	TGCAGCTTTGGAACAGGGGGAGAGACCCAGTACTTC	CSFGTGGETQYF
TRBV7-2	many	-	TRBJ2-2	TGTGCCAGCAGCTTAAAAGTAGTGATGAACACCGGGGAGCTGTTTTTT	CASSLKVVMNTGELFF
TRBV10-2	-	TRBD1	TRBJ1-2	TGCGCCAGCAGTGGAGGGACAGCCTATGGCTACACCTTC	CASSGGTAYGYTF
TRBV12-3/TRBV12-4	-	-	TRBJ1-1	TGTGCCAGCTCACGGGCGCAAGGGAACACTGAAGCTTTCTTT	CASSRAQGNTEAFF
TRBV7-8	many	TRBD2	TRBJ2-2	TGTGCCAGCAGCTTAGTTTCAGCGGGAGTGGGAGGGGAGCTGTTTTTT	CASSLVSAGVGGELFF
TRBV10-3	few	TRBD1	TRBJ1-2	TGTGCCAGCAGTGAAGTCCCAGGGGGAAGCGTTGGCTACACCTTC	CASSEVPGGSVGYTF